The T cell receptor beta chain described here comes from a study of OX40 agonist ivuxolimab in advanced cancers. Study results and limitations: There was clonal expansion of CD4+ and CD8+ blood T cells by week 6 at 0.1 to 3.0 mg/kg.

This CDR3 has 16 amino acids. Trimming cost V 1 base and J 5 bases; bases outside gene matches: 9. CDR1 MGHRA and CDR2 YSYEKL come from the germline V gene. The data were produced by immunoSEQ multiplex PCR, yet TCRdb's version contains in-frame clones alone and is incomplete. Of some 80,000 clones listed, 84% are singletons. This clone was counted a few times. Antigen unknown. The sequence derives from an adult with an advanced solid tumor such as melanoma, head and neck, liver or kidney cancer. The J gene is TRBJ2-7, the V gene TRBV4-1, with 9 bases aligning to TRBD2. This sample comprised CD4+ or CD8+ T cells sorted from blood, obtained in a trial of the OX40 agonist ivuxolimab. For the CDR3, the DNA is TGCGCCAGCAGCCAAGTAGTTAAGCGGGAGGAAAACGAGCAGTACTTC. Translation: CASSQVVKREENEQYF.